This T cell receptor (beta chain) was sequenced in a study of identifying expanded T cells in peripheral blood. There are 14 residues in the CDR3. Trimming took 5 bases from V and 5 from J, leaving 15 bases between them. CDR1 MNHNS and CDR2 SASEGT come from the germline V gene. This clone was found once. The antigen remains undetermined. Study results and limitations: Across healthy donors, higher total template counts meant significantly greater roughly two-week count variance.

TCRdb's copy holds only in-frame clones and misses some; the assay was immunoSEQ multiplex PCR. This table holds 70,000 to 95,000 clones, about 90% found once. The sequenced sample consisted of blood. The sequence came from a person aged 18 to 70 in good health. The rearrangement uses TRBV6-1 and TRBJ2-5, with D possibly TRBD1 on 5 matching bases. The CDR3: CASSPSRGWETQYF. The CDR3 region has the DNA TGTGCCAGCAGTCCCAGTAGGGGTTGGGAGACCCAGTACTTC.